The present T cell receptor beta chain was sequenced within a study of cytomegalovirus exposure and HLA in healthy donors. Study results and limitations: Cytomegalovirus association was listed for 164 TCR beta chains. Sequencing had likely introduced a cluster of highly shared sequence variants as an artifact. V- and J-gene trimming of TCR beta was linked (in a later analysis) to a missense DCLRE1C variant.

The germline V gene encodes CDR1 LGHNA and CDR2 YSLEER. The CDR3 has 13 amino acids. Trimming cost V 0 bases and J 10 bases; bases outside gene matches: 5. The PCR had 60 Vbeta and 13 Jbeta primers. In the authors' methods: Later reanalysis found about 80 million unique TCR beta chains, around 11 million of them shared. Assay: immunoSEQ multiplex PCR; the TCRdb copy retains only in-frame clones and omits some. The DNA was the basis for D and trimming; V, J and clone size are from that table. The table records 100,000 to 150,000 clones, approximately 75% of them present only once. A word on this clone: No antigen is known for it.

Sequencing was performed on PBMCs. The chain carries TRBV4-3 and TRBJ1-1, with 7 positions matching TRBD1. This TCR was sampled from a woman in her fifties or sixties in good health and CMV-seronegative. CDR3 protein: CASSQEARGSAFF. The CDR3 region has the DNA TGCGCCAGCAGCCAAGAGGCCAGGGGGTCAGCTTTCTTT.